Below are 15 T cell receptor beta chains sequenced from a single sample in a study of T cell responses to AZD1222 COVID-19 vaccine. The table came from immunoSEQ multiplex PCR; TCRdb's copy has only in-frame clones and leaves some out. The sample has 95,000 to 100,000 clones, more than 85% seen once. The sequencing here drew on peripheral blood, taken 28 days after the second AZD1222 dose. These TCRs come from an adult who received the AZD1222 COVID-19 vaccine.

This clone was seen a single time. The V gene is TRBV20-1, the J gene TRBJ1-2; weak D call: TRBD1 (5 bases). The CDR3 has 10 amino acids. V was shortened by 5 bases and J by 4 bases, with 5 bases between the two germline ends. Germline values: CDR1 DFQATT, CDR2 SNEGSKA (reference sequence). The CDR3: CSADSYGYTF. The CDR3 DNA sequence: TGCAGTGCTGACAGCTATGGCTACACCTTC.

The V and J genes are TRBV28 and TRBJ1-1, with D maybe TRBD1 (5 bases). Germline V gives CDR1 MDHEN, CDR2 SYDVKM. The CDR3 totals 16 residues. The V end lost 6 bases, the J end lost 0 bases, and 17 bases lay between the germline ends. This CDR3 is CASSHDRGRMNTEAFF. Written as DNA, the CDR3 is TGTGCCAGCAGCCATGACAGAGGGCGGATGAACACTGAAGCTTTCTTT.

The J gene is TRBJ1-5, the V gene TRBV20-1; D call uncertain. Per the germline V gene, CDR1 is DFQATT and CDR2 is SNEGSKA (reference sequence). The CDR3 runs 10 residues. Trimming took off 6 bases at V and 2 bases at J, with 2 bases between the two ends. As DNA, the CDR3 is TGCAGTGCCGGCAATCAGCCCCAGCATTTT. Amino acid sequence: CSAGNQPQHF.

The chain is built from TRBV5-4 and TRBJ1-5; possible D gene TRBD1, 6 bases. CDR3 length: 12 amino acids. Germline CDR1 and CDR2: SGHNT and YYREEE (reference sequence). V lost 2 bases to trimming and J lost 11 bases, with 11 bases between them. The CDR3 sequence: CASSLPGGAQHF. The CDR3 DNA reads TGTGCCAGCAGCTTACCGGGGGGCGCCCAGCATTTT.

The chain couples TRBV7-2 to TRBJ1-6; no firm D call. The CDR3 consists of 16 residues. The ends were cut back, 1 base at V and 0 bases at J, with 7 bases in the middle. The germline gives CDR1 SGHTA, CDR2 FQGNSA. This CDR3 is CASSLVRSSYNSPLHF. CDR3 nucleotides: TGTGCCAGCAGCTTAGTCAGGAGCTCCTATAATTCACCCCTCCACTTT. Full variable domain (missing parts from reference TRBV7-2 and TRBJ1-6): GAGVSQSPSNKVTEKGKDVELRCDPISGHTALYWYRQSLGQGLEFLIYFQGNSAPDKSGLPSDRFSAERTGGSVSTLTIQRTQQEDSAVYLCASSLVRSSYNSPLHFGNGTRLTVT.

This clone was seen once. The chain combines TRBV28 with TRBJ1-3, with TRBD1 matching 8 bases. Germline CDR1 and CDR2: MDHEN and SYDVKM. With V trimmed by 2 bases and J by 7 bases, 7 bases remained unmatched. The CDR3 extends over 15 amino acids. CDR3 bases: TGTGCCAGCAGTTTAGTCGGGACAGGCAATAACACCATATATTTT. Amino acids: CASSLVGTGNNTIYF.

The chain links TRBV10-3 to TRBJ1-1, with D unresolved. Per germline, CDR1 ENHRY and CDR2 SYGVKD. V gave up 7 bases and J gave up 3 bases, with 12 bases separating them. This CDR3 comprises 13 residues. The CDR3 spells CAITLEGDTEAFF. CDR3 coding DNA: TGTGCCATCACCCTAGAGGGTGACACTGAAGCTTTCTTT.

The chain combines TRBV19 with TRBJ1-1; D gene ambiguous. V dropped 1 base and J dropped 1 base, with 7 bases sitting between them. The germline CDR1 and CDR2 sequences are LNHDA and SQIVND (reference sequence). There are 14 residues in the CDR3. The CDR3 DNA sequence: TGTGCCAGTAGTATAGGGCCAGCGAACACTGAAGCTTTCTTT. Translation: CASSIGPANTEAFF.

This clone was observed a few times. V gene TRBV7-9 combines with J gene TRBJ2-7; 9 bases line up with TRBD2. Germline CDR1 is SEHNR and CDR2 is FQNEAQ (reference sequence). Germline trimming cut 5 bases from V and 0 bases from J; bases unmatched to any gene: 8. CDR3 length: 16 amino acids. This CDR3 is CASSPRDSGSSYEQYF. The CDR3 DNA follows: TGTGCCAGCAGCCCTCGAGATAGCGGGAGCTCCTACGAGCAGTACTTC.

This clone was seen a few times. This chain uses TRBV7-2 with TRBJ1-5; the match to TRBD1 covers 8 bases. The junction had 9 bases not matched to a gene; V was cut back by 1 base and J by 4 bases. This CDR3 spans 17 amino acids. Germline V CDR1 and CDR2: SGHTA, FQGNSA. The CDR3 loop is CASSLVGGDRGNQPQHF. The CDR3 DNA sequence: TGTGCCAGCAGCTTAGTGGGGGGTGACAGGGGAAATCAGCCCCAGCATTTT.

The CDR3 spells CASRRHGSGNTEAFF. In DNA, the CDR3 is TGTGCCAGCCGACGACATGGGAGTGGGAACACTGAAGCTTTCTTT. The rearrangement uses TRBV5-8 and TRBJ1-1; D gene uncertain. In germline, CDR1 is SGHTS, CDR2 YDEGEE. V gave up 7 bases and J gave up 1 base, with 17 bases separating them. The CDR3 covers 15 residues.

The chain combines TRBV27 with TRBJ2-1, with 7 bases that match TRBD2. J gave up 8 bases and V 2 bases, and 9 bases lay outside the gene matches. This CDR3 region has 15 residues. Germline CDR1 MNHEY, CDR2 SMNVEV (reference sequence). CDR3 nucleotide sequence: TGTGCCAGCAGTTTAAACGGGAGGCCGGTCTATGAGCAGTTCTTC. Encoded protein: CASSLNGRPVYEQFF.

The chain carries TRBV6-6 and TRBJ2-7, with D maybe TRBD2 (6 bases). V lost 6 bases and J 2 bases, leaving 11 bases between the germline ends. This CDR3 is built from 13 residues. Looked up from germline, CDR1 is MNHNY and CDR2 is SVGAGI (reference sequence). CDR3 protein: CASSTGVTYEQYF. In nucleotides, the CDR3 is TGTGCCAGCAGCACGGGAGTAACCTACGAGCAGTACTTC.

The chain employs TRBV29-1 and TRBJ2-6; weak D call: TRBD2 (6 bases). Per the germline V gene, CDR1 is SQVTM and CDR2 is ANQGSEA. The V gene lost 4 bases and the J gene lost 0 bases, with 7 bases spanning the gap. This CDR3 region has 14 residues. This CDR3 reads CSVGGDSGANVLTF. CDR3 nucleotide sequence: TGCAGCGTTGGGGGGGACTCTGGGGCCAACGTCCTGACTTTC.

The chain employs TRBV7-9 and TRBJ1-1, with TRBD1 identical over 7 bases. Germline values: CDR1 SEHNR, CDR2 FQNEAQ (reference sequence). The CDR3 runs to 13 residues. V lost 5 bases, J lost 5 bases, and 5 bases stayed unmatched. For the CDR3, the DNA is TGTGCCAGCAGCGCACCGGGACAGACTGAAGCTTTCTTT. Its translation is CASSAPGQTEAFF.